The 29 T cell receptor beta chains presented below share a single source sample, sequenced in a study of control samples from healthy donors and cancer patients. Method: immunoSEQ multiplex PCR; TCRdb's copy keeps in-frame clones and lacks some. The sample lists approximately 220,000 clones, around 94% occurring once. Specimen: blood. These receptors came from a man aged 50-60 years in good health.

In DNA form, the CDR3 reads TGTGCCAGCAGAAGGGGAGACTACGAGCAGTACTTC. This sequence encodes CASRRGDYEQYF. V is TRBV6-5 and J is TRBJ2-7; TRBD1 or TRBD2 may be the D gene (5 bases each). Germline V gene data show CDR1 as MNHEY and CDR2 as SVGAGI. The CDR3 runs to 12 residues. V lost 6 bases, J lost 3 bases, and 9 bases lay in between.

The chain couples TRBV18 to TRBJ1-2; D is uncertain. The CDR3 totals 16 residues. Germline V lookup: CDR1 KGHSH, CDR2 LQKENI. The V and J ends lost 3 bases and 2 bases respectively, with 16 bases between them. The CDR3 region has the DNA TGTGCCAGCTCACCGCTAACATCGGCGGTGAACTATGGCTACACCTTC. Residues: CASSPLTSAVNYGYTF.

V gene TRBV5-1 combines with J gene TRBJ2-2, with D unresolved. This CDR3 has 13 amino acids. Trimming stripped 6 bases from V and 2 bases from J, with 8 bases between. Per the germline V gene, CDR1 is SGHRS and CDR2 is YFSETQ. In DNA, the CDR3 is TGCGCCAGCACCCCGGGCAACACCGGGGAGCTGTTTTTT. Translation: CASTPGNTGELFF. The complete variable domain, with remaining parts taken from reference TRBV5-1 and TRBJ2-2, reads KAGVTQTPRYLIKTRGQQVTLSCSPISGHRSVSWYQQTPGQGLQFLFEYFSETQRNKGNFPGRFSGRQFSNSRSEMNVSTLELGDSALYLCASTPGNTGELFFGEGSRLTVL.

The gene calls are TRBV5-4 and TRBJ2-2; D gene unclear. Trimming removed 0 bases at V and 4 bases at J, with 4 bases between. CDR3 length: 13 amino acids. Germline V gene data show CDR1 as SGHNT and CDR2 as YYREEE (reference sequence). CDR3: CASSLVATGELFF. DNA of the CDR3: TGTGCCAGCAGCTTGGTTGCCACCGGGGAGCTGTTTTTT. Together with reference TRBV5-4 and TRBJ2-2, the CDR3 gives the full variable domain: ETGVTQSPTHLIKTRGQQVTLRCSSQSGHNTVSWYQQALGQGPQFIFQYYREEENGRGNFPPRFSGLQFPNYSSELNVNALELDDSALYLCASSLVATGELFFGEGSRLTVL.

This chain joins TRBV11-2 and TRBJ2-3; a weak D match, TRBD2 (5 bases). Trimming left V 5 bases short and J 3 bases short, with 21 bases between. The CDR3 extends over 17 amino acids. Germline lookup yields CDR1 SGHAT and CDR2 FQNNGV. CDR3 bases: TGTGCCAGCAGCCCCACGGGCTATACTGGCGGGACAGATACGCAGTATTTT. This gives the protein CASSPTGYTGGTDTQYF.

The chain links TRBV5-1 to TRBJ2-2, with a tentative D call TRBD2 (6 bases). V lost 2 bases and J 4 bases, leaving 6 bases between the germline ends. Germline CDR1 reads SGHRS; CDR2 reads YFSETQ. The CDR3 has 13 amino acids. The CDR3 here is CASSFGSTGELFF. CDR3 in DNA: TGCGCCAGCAGCTTCGGGAGCACCGGGGAGCTGTTTTTT.

J is TRBJ2-1 and V is TRBV10-2; D is ambiguous. The CDR3 is 14 residues long. In germline, CDR1 is WSHSY, CDR2 SAAADI. Between the trimmed V and J ends, which lost 8 bases and 0 bases, there was a span of 11 bases. The DNA for the CDR3 is TGCGCCAGCGGTGGCGATAACTCCTACAATGAGCAGTTCTTC. This encodes CASGGDNSYNEQFF.

V and J are TRBV7-2 and TRBJ2-1; 9 positions agree with TRBD2. CDR1 and CDR2 (germline): SGHTA, FQGNSA. This CDR3 region has 17 residues. V was pared by 4 bases and J by 1 base, with 8 bases of the junction left unmatched. This CDR3 is CASSSQNSGGSYNEQFF. In DNA, the CDR3 is TGTGCCAGCAGCTCCCAGAATAGCGGGGGATCCTACAATGAGCAGTTCTTC. Based on the CDR3 plus reference TRBV7-2 and TRBJ2-1, the full variable domain is GAGVSQSPSNKVTEKGKDVELRCDPISGHTALYWYRQSLGQGLEFLIYFQGNSAPDKSGLPSDRFSAERTGGSVSTLTIQRTQQEDSAVYLCASSSQNSGGSYNEQFFGPGTRLTVL.

The chain links TRBV3-1 (or the pseudogene TRBV3-2) to TRBJ2-1; tentative D call: TRBD2 (5 bases). The CDR3 covers 14 residues. Germline V lookup: CDR1 LGHDT, CDR2 YNNKEL (reference sequence). Trimming removed 1 base at V and 10 bases at J, with 14 bases between. CDR3: CASSQARLLGEQFF. CDR3 nucleotides: TGTGCCAGCAGCCAAGCCCGACTACTTGGGGAGCAGTTCTTC.

The genes are TRBV29-1 and TRBJ2-7; D call uncertain. This CDR3 has 13 amino acids. Germline lookup yields CDR1 SQVTM and CDR2 ANQGSEA. Trimming pared 0 bases from V and 3 bases from J, leaving 9 bases between. The CDR3 region has the DNA TGCAGCGTTGAAGATAATCCAGGCTACGAGCAGTACTTC. It codes for CSVEDNPGYEQYF.

J is TRBJ1-2 and V is TRBV15; D is ambiguous. V was clipped by 0 bases and J by 4 bases, with 12 bases between them. The CDR3 runs to 15 residues. Germline CDR1 LNHNV, CDR2 YYDKDF (reference sequence). The CDR3 protein is CATSRDLVSLYGYTF. The CDR3 region has the DNA TGTGCCACCAGCAGAGATCTGGTCAGCCTCTATGGCTACACCTTC.

Of note for this clone: Other DNA sequences in this specimen translate into the identical CDR3. V and J are TRBV28 and TRBJ1-1, with D possibly matching TRBD1 (5 bases). The CDR3 spans 14 residues. The germline V gene encodes CDR1 MDHEN and CDR2 SYDVKM. V lost 7 bases to trimming and J lost 1 base, with 13 bases between them. CDR3 protein: CASTPGGSNTEAFF. The CDR3, as DNA: TGTGCCAGCACCCCCGGGGGATCGAACACTGAAGCTTTCTTT.

The chain uses TRBV28 and TRBJ2-5; D not resolved. The CDR3 has 15 residues. Germline assignment: CDR1 MDHEN and CDR2 SYDVKM. V was trimmed by 5 bases and J by 2 bases, leaving 15 bases between them. CDR3 nucleotides: TGTGCCAGCAGTCCTTCGAGCGCGGCGCAAGAGACCCAGTACTTC. Residues: CASSPSSAAQETQYF.

This rearrangement joins TRBV19 to TRBJ2-1, with D perhaps TRBD1 or TRBD2 (7 bases each). This CDR3 contains 14 residues. Trimming stripped 7 bases from V and 0 bases from J, with 10 bases between. CDR1 and CDR2 (germline): LNHDA, SQIVND (reference sequence). The CDR3 DNA reads as TGTGCCAGTACAGGGGGGGGCTCCTACAATGAGCAGTTCTTC. This codes for CASTGGGSYNEQFF.

The chain links TRBV29-1 to TRBJ1-2; 7 bases align to TRBD1. In germline, CDR1 is SQVTM, CDR2 ANQGSEA. This CDR3 spans 12 amino acids. V was clipped by 6 bases and J by 2 bases; unmatched bases: 3. The CDR3 DNA reads TGCAGCGTCTTGACAGGGAACTATGGCTACACCTTC. It is translated as CSVLTGNYGYTF. Variable domain in full (rest from reference TRBV29-1 and TRBJ1-2): SAVISQKPSRDICQRGTSLTIQCQVDSQVTMMFWYRQQPGQSLTLIATANQGSEATYESGFVIDKFPISRPNLTFSTLTVSNMSPEDSSIYLCSVLTGNYGYTFGSGTRLTVV.

The chain has TRBV28 and TRBJ1-5; 7 nucleotides line up with TRBD1. The germline CDR1 and CDR2 sequences are MDHEN and SYDVKM. The CDR3 spans 15 residues. After removal of 5 bases from V and 4 bases from J, the junction contained 8 bases not matched to a gene. CDR3 region: CASSVMDRQNQPQHF. The DNA of the CDR3 is TGTGCCAGCAGTGTAATGGACAGGCAAAATCAGCCCCAGCATTTT.

The chain carries TRBV5-6 and TRBJ1-4, with 8 bases aligning to TRBD1. CDR1 and CDR2 from the germline V gene are SGHDT and YYEEEE. This CDR3 region has 15 residues. After removal of 0 bases from V and 10 bases from J, the junction contained 8 bases not matched to a gene. DNA for the CDR3: TGTGCCAGCAGCTTGGGACAGGGGAGGGTCGGAAAACTGTTTTTT. This translates into CASSLGQGRVGKLFF.

The chain carries TRBV5-6 and TRBJ2-2, with D possibly TRBD1 on 5 matching bases. CDR1 is SGHDT, CDR2 YYEEEE, per germline. The CDR3 has 15 amino acids. V was cut by 0 bases and J by 4 bases, with 10 bases left in between. CDR3 in amino acids: CASSLGQTLTGELFF. The CDR3 DNA follows: TGTGCCAGCAGCTTGGGACAGACTCTCACCGGGGAGCTGTTTTTT.

This chain links TRBV19 with TRBJ2-3, with 8 bases fitting TRBD2. Germline V gene sequence: CDR1 LNHDA, CDR2 SQIVND (reference sequence). The ends lost 4 bases at V and 4 bases at J; junction bases unmatched: 4. This CDR3 has 14 amino acids. CDR3 loop: CASSSGGSADTQYF. DNA for the CDR3: TGTGCCAGTAGTAGCGGGGGGTCAGCAGATACGCAGTATTTT.

CDR3 sequence: CASSSLPRQETQYF. The CDR3 DNA follows: TGTGCCAGCAGCTCCCTCCCTAGGCAAGAGACCCAGTACTTC. The V gene is TRBV7-2, the J gene TRBJ2-5; D ambiguous. Germline CDR1 SGHTA, CDR2 FQGNSA. V lost 4 bases, J lost 2 bases, and 11 bases lay in between. This CDR3 has 14 residues.

This rearrangement joins TRBV15 to TRBJ1-1; tentative D call: TRBD1 (5 bases). The CDR3 totals 13 residues. Trimming cost V 1 base and J 8 bases, with 11 bases left between them. Germline lookup yields CDR1 LNHNV and CDR2 YYDKDF (reference sequence). This CDR3 reads CATSRGVGLEAFF. In DNA form, the CDR3 reads TGTGCCACCAGCAGAGGGGTGGGACTCGAAGCTTTCTTT. Full variable domain (missing parts from reference TRBV15 and TRBJ1-1): DAMVIQNPRYQVTQFGKPVTLSCSQTLNHNVMYWYQQKSSQAPKLLFHYYDKDFNNEADTPDNFQSRRPNTSFCFLDIRSPGLGDTAMYLCATSRGVGLEAFFGQGTRLTVV.

The V gene is TRBV10-1, the J gene TRBJ1-1, with 9 bases that match TRBD1. The length of the CDR3 is 14 residues. The ends lost 5 bases at V and 5 bases at J; junction bases unmatched: 6. From germline, CDR1 is WNHNN and CDR2 SYGVQD (reference sequence). The CDR3 region has the DNA TGCGCCAGCAGTCCACAGGGGGCTGGGACTGAAGCTTTCTTT. Amino acid sequence: CASSPQGAGTEAFF.

The chain recombines TRBV24-1 with TRBJ2-2, with unresolved D. The CDR3 runs 14 residues. V was trimmed by 7 bases and J by 3 bases, leaving 11 bases between them. The V gene's germline CDR1 is KGHDR and CDR2 SFDVKD. For the CDR3, the DNA is TGTGCCACCAGCGCCGCCGCTTACACCGGGGAGCTGTTTTTT. Protein sequence: CATSAAAYTGELFF.

The chain combines TRBV18 with TRBJ2-3, with D possibly matching TRBD2 (6 bases). The CDR3 has 14 amino acids. V shed 3 bases and J shed 4 bases, with 11 bases lying between them. CDR1 is KGHSH and CDR2 is LQKENI in the germline V gene. CDR3 sequence: CASSPWDSSDTQYF. CDR3 sequence (DNA): TGTGCCAGCTCACCGTGGGACTCCTCAGATACGCAGTATTTT.

V usage is TRBV5-1 and J usage is TRBJ1-5; D is ambiguous. The CDR3 loop spans 13 amino acids. The V gene's germline CDR1 is SGHRS and CDR2 YFSETQ. The V end lost 3 bases, the J end lost 5 bases, and 9 bases lay between the germline ends. This CDR3 reads CASSWTWDQPQHF. The CDR3 DNA is TGCGCCAGCAGCTGGACGTGGGATCAGCCCCAGCATTTT.

The rearrangement uses TRBV6-2 or TRBV6-3 and TRBJ1-1; the D is unclear. Trimming left V 3 bases short and J 4 bases short, with 6 bases between. The CDR3 sequence is 12 residues long. Germline loops: CDR1 MNHEY, CDR2 SVGEGT. Written as DNA, the CDR3 is TGTGCCAGCAGTTATTCTTTCACTGAAGCTTTCTTT. Protein sequence: CASSYSFTEAFF.

The gene calls are TRBV5-1 and TRBJ2-3; TRBD2 matches 9 bases. Looked up from germline, CDR1 is SGHRS and CDR2 is YFSETQ. Unmatched junction bases numbered 9, after V lost 1 base and J lost 6 bases. The CDR3 loop spans 16 amino acids. The CDR3 DNA sequence: TGCGCCAGCAGCTTGTCCAGCGGGGGGTCTAGGGATACGCAGTATTTT. Its translation is CASSLSSGGSRDTQYF.

V gene TRBV5-1 combines with J gene TRBJ1-1; TRBD1 might be the D (6 bases). Trimming cost V 4 bases and J 5 bases, with 15 bases left between them. The CDR3 sequence is 14 residues long. Germline V gives CDR1 SGHRS, CDR2 YFSETQ. The chain's CDR3 is CASSPNTGRTEAFF. The CDR3 coding sequence is TGCGCCAGCAGCCCCAATACAGGGCGGACTGAAGCTTTCTTT.

The CDR3 protein is CASSLGGDEKLFF. In nucleotides, the CDR3 is TGTGCCAGCAGCTTGGGAGGGGATGAAAAACTGTTTTTT. The V and J genes are TRBV5-4 and TRBJ1-4; D is perhaps TRBD1 (5 bases). Deletions cut 0 bases from V and 6 bases from J, with 6 bases between. This CDR3 is 13 amino acids long. Germline V gene lookup returns CDR1 SGHNT and CDR2 YYREEE (reference sequence).